The rows below give T cell receptor beta chains drawn from one sample of a study of CD8+CD57+ T cells in acquired aplastic anemia. TCRdb re-analysed the reads in MiXCR, keeping a single row per CDR3 protein. The data hold roughly 160,000 distinct CDR3 sequences, with 45% to 55% observed a single time. Source material: sorted CD4+, CD8+, or CD8+CD57+ T cells (not recorded which) from PBMCs. The receptors were sampled from a human donor with aplastic anemia. Both conserved end residues are part of each CDR3. Fields, in order: J gene, V gene, clone size, D gene, CDR3 protein, CDR3 DNA. A D gene is named only where the DNA matches it firmly. Clone sizes are given selectively: once, few, many, or a class where the clone is expanded.

TRBJ2-3 TRBV15 . . CATSRGSSPTDTQYF TGTGCCACGAGCAGAGGTAGCAGCCCCACAGATACGCAGTATTTT
TRBJ2-2 TRBV20-1 many . CSARDSGTYNTGELFF TGCAGTGCTAGAGATTCCGGGACATATAACACCGGGGAGCTGTTTTTT
TRBJ2-7 TRBV7-6 many TRBD1 CASSLGQGATYEQYF TGTGCCAGCAGCTTAGGACAGGGGGCCACCTACGAGCAGTACTTC
TRBJ2-7 TRBV3-1 few . CASSPYLTQSYEQYF TGTGCCAGCAGCCCTTACCTGACTCAATCCTACGAGCAGTACTTC
TRBJ2-2 TRBV5-1 many TRBD1 CASSLDRGDTGELFF TGCGCCAGCAGCTTGGACAGGGGCGACACCGGGGAGCTGTTTTTT
TRBJ2-2 TRBV15 . TRBD2 CATSRDKGLAGAGELFF TGTGCCACCAGCAGAGATAAAGGACTAGCGGGAGCCGGGGAGCTGTTTTTT
TRBJ2-7 TRBV10-1 . . CASSMGYEQYF TGCGCCAGCAGTATGGGATACGAGCAGTACTTC
TRBJ1-1 TRBV29-1 . . CSVTPGVNTEAFF TGCAGCGTGACTCCGGGAGTGAACACTGAAGCTTTCTTT
TRBJ2-1 TRBV20-1 . . CSASVTSIHNEQFF TGCAGTGCTAGTGTGACTAGTATCCACAATGAGCAGTTCTTC
TRBJ1-1 TRBV9 . . CASSVAEGSSAFF TGTGCCAGCAGCGTAGCAGAGGGGTCTTCCGCTTTCTTT
TRBJ1-2 TRBV6-1 many . CASSGRGGANYGYTF TGTGCCAGCAGTGGCCGGGGCGGAGCTAACTATGGCTACACCTTC
TRBJ2-1 TRBV7-3 few . CASSPAPYNEQFF TGTGCCAGCAGCCCCGCCCCCTACAATGAGCAGTTCTTC
TRBJ2-6 TRBV7-2 . TRBD2 CASGGSGRGANVLTF TGTGCCAGCGGTGGAAGCGGGAGGGGGGCCAACGTCCTGACCTTC
TRBJ1-2 TRBV7-8 many . CASSLDGRDRGYTF TGTGCCAGCAGCTTAGATGGGAGGGATCGAGGCTACACCTTC
TRBJ2-3 TRBV5-1 many . CASSPQRVTDTQYF TGCGCCAGCAGCCCGCAGAGGGTCACAGATACGCAGTATTTT
TRBJ1-5 TRBV2 . . CASSEGSIAQHF TGTGCCAGCAGTGAAGGATCAATTGCCCAGCATTTT
TRBJ1-4 TRBV29-1 many . CSVGLIGGTATNEKLFF TGCAGCGTTGGCTTAATCGGGGGAACTGCAACTAATGAAAAACTGTTTTTT
TRBJ1-2 TRBV9 . . CASSPARPTDGGYTF TGTGCCAGCAGCCCCGCTAGGCCGACGGACGGGGGCTACACCTTC
TRBJ1-5 TRBV20-1 many TRBD1 CSARPGGEGNQPQHF TGCAGTGCTAGACCAGGGGGCGAGGGCAATCAGCCCCAGCATTTT
TRBJ1-5 TRBV19 many TRBD1 CASSIYDRAGQPQHF TGTGCCAGTAGTATTTACGACAGGGCCGGTCAGCCCCAGCATTTT
TRBJ2-5 TRBV6-1 few . CASSAKETQYF TGTGCCAGCAGTGCTAAAGAGACCCAGTACTTC
TRBJ2-5 TRBV10-2 . . CASSGTGLPRETQYF TGCGCCAGCAGTGGAACAGGGCTTCCACGAGAAACCCAGTACTTC